Listed below are T cell receptor beta chains from one sample, sequenced in a study of cytomegalovirus exposure and HLA in healthy donors. Sequenced by immunoSEQ multiplex PCR; TCRdb stores in-frame clones only, minus some. The sample shows over 200,000 clones, roughly 89% of them seen only once. The sample consisted of PBMCs. The origin of the receptors is a woman aged 18-29 years in good health and CMV-seronegative. Each CDR3 is given with its conserved first and last residue. Only some rows state a clone size, as once, few, many or a class for expanded clones.

cdr3_length | j_call | clone_size | v_call | cdr3_aa
15 | TRBJ1-2 | NA | TRBV30 | CAWEWGDLPKDGYTF
13 | TRBJ1-1 | NA | TRBV29-1 | CSAGQGSNTEAFF
19 | TRBJ2-2 | NA | TRBV27 | CASSLASGGSSRVTGELFF
17 | TRBJ1-1 | NA | TRBV4-3 | CASSQDRGIGHENEAFF
17 | TRBJ1-4 | NA | TRBV5-4 | CASSLGGQGGTNEKLFF
16 | TRBJ2-1 | NA | TRBV18 | CASSPPPSGAGDEQFF
15 | TRBJ2-7 | NA | TRBV7-9 | CASSLLTSVSYEQYF
17 | TRBJ2-1 | NA | TRBV27 | CASSLSLGAGLYNEQFF
15 | TRBJ2-1 | NA | TRBV11-1 | CASTAGQGIPNEQFF
20 | TRBJ1-5 | NA | TRBV30 | CAWSSRLAGALPRGNQPQHF
15 | TRBJ1-5 | NA | TRBV10-3 | CAISEWQGEGQPQHF
17 | TRBJ1-6 | NA | TRBV9 | CASSVQGSGGRNSPLHF
17 | TRBJ2-5 | NA | TRBV7-8 | CASSLLGLAGGKETQYF
13 | TRBJ1-1 | NA | TRBV28 | CASSLSSTGRAFF
15 | TRBJ1-2 | NA | TRBV7-8 | CASSLGDRGRDGYTF
16 | TRBJ2-5 | NA | TRBV2 | CASSDGAGLRQETQYF
17 | TRBJ1-5 | NA | TRBV27 | CASSLSPYLEDNQPQHF
14 | TRBJ1-5 | NA | TRBV5-6 | CASSGQGYNQPQHF
15 | TRBJ2-1 | NA | TRBV4-1 | CASSQVGGQRNEQFF
15 | TRBJ2-1 | few | TRBV9 | CASSAGLALHNEQFF
15 | TRBJ1-2 | once | TRBV14 | CASSQVVGRGYGYTF
14 | TRBJ2-2 | NA | TRBV18 | CASSPQETAGELFF
16 | TRBJ1-4 | NA | TRBV7-8 | CASSVSLSATNEKLFF
14 | TRBJ2-7 | NA | TRBV6-6 | CASTPTGQGYEQYF
15 | TRBJ1-2 | NA | TRBV5-4 | CASSALRGANYGYTF
15 | TRBJ2-1 | NA | TRBV7-7 | CASSLATSGVDEQFF
13 | TRBJ1-6 | NA | TRBV19 | CACRDRYNSPLHF
12 | TRBJ2-3 | once | TRBV28 | CASSPKRTGVNF
12 | TRBJ1-3 | NA | TRBV10-3 | CAIGTDGNTIYF